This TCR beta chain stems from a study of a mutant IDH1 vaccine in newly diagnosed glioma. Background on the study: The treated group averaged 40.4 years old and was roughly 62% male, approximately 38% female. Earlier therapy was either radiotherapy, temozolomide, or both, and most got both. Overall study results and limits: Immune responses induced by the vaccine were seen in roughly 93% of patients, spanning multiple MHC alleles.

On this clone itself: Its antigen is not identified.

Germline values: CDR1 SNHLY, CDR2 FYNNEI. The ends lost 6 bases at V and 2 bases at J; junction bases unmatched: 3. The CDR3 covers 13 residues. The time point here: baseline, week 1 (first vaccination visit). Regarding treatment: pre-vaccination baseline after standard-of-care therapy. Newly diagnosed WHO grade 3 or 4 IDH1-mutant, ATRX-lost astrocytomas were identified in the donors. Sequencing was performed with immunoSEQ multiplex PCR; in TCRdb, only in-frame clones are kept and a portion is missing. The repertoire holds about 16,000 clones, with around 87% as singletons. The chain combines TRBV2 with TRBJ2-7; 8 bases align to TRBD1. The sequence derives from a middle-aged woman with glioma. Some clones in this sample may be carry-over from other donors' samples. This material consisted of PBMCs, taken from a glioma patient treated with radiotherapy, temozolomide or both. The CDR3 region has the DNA TGTGCCAGCAGCCGGACAGGGCCCTACGAGCAGTACTTC. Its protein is CASSRTGPYEQYF.